The entry below gives a single T cell receptor (beta chain) sequence along with its context. Researchers prepared the TCRbeta library using unique molecular identifiers, the study reports. TCRdb used MiXCR to reprocess the PCR reads, holding one entry per CDR3 protein. The sample carries some 590,000 distinct CDR3 sequences, approximately 10% recorded once. These data belong to a study of T-cell reconstitution after alpha-beta-depleted transplantation in children. Germline assignment: CDR1 MDHEN and CDR2 SYDVKM. The CDR3 consists of 18 residues. V was shortened by 3 bases and J by 3 bases, with 21 bases between the two germline ends.

The J gene is TRBJ2-4, the V gene TRBV28; the D is unclear. The starting material was PBMCs from the stem cell graft donor, obtained from the stem cell graft. This TCR was recovered from a human donor who donated a stem cell graft to a child with acute myeloid leukemia. CDR3 in DNA: TGTGCCAGCAGTTTGGCAGGAAGAGACATTGGTGGCAAAAACATTCAGTACTTC. Translated, it gives CASSLAGRDIGGKNIQYF.